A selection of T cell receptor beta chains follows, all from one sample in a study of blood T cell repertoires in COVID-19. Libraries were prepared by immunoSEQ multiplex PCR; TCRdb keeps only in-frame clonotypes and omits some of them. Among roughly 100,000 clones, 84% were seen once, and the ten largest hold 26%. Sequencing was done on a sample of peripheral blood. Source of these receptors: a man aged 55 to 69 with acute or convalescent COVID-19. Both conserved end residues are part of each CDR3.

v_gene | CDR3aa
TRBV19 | CASSITVLQPQHF
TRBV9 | CASSVEQGRGPLHF
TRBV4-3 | CASSQDRVYGYTF
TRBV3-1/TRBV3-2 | CASSVSGRASGELFF
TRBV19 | CASSITLGQASQYF
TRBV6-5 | CASRGTGGGITEAFF
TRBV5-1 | CASTPQGQINEKLFF
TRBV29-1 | CSAHGTGKRTEAFF
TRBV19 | CASRQTGGNQPQHF
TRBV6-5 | CASRVQGPGELFF
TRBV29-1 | CSVELLRIGYTF
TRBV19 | CASSIGQAKYEQYF
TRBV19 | CASSLRQEFYGYTF
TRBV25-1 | CASSEYNNNEQFF
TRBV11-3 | CASSPPVISGANVLTF
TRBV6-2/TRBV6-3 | CASTPTGLAGELFF
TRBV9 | CASSYSPAAAADTQYF
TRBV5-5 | CASSSRGSNYGYTF
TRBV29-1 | CSVVPLARMETQYF
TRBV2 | CASSGGQGRGYTF
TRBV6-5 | CASASSGGNTGELFF
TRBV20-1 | CSATDRLSGANVLTF
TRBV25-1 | CASSESQSAGTEAFF
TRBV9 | CASSVGASGRPQETQYF
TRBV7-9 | CASSLGPRTSNEQYF
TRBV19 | CASRVVGDNSPLHF
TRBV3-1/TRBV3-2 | CASSQDPRTALFF
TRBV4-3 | CASSPGGAGNYNSPLHF
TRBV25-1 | CASSAGFANEKLFF
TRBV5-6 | CASSIVAGGPTYEQYF
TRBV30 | CAWSFGGEAFF
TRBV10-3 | CAISEREASYNEQFF
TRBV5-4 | CASSLGTSVHTGELFF
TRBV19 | CASRGRPITGELFF
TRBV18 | CASSPPGQNTEAFF
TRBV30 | CAWSSLNTEAFF
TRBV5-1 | CASSLGTSTEAFF
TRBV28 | CASSLFIQPQHF
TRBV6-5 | CASSYSRGQVNSPLHF
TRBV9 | CASSVGRSSYNSPLHF
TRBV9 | CASSVGGGHTF
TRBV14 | CASSQIQDTGELFF
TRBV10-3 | CAISDARGGPGELFF
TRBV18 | CASSPPRLAGGRGELFF
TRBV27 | CASSFGGVGSPLHF